This T cell receptor (beta chain) is from a study of T cell repertoires in cytomegalovirus infection. Study findings and constraints: Dominating the ex vivo response were HLA-C-restricted CMV-specific TCR beta clonotypes.

About this clonotype: The antigen is unknown.

CDR3 length equals 14 residues. The V end was cut by 0 bases, the J end by 3 bases, with 6 bases between. Germline V gene sequence: CDR1 SGHAT, CDR2 FQNNGV. TCRdb reprocessed the reads with MiXCR, giving one entry per CDR3 protein. In the table there are around 530,000 distinct CDR3 sequences, more than 25% of which are singletons. This chain uses TRBV11-2 with TRBJ2-1, with D unresolved. This TCR was recovered from a human donor in good health (CMV status not recorded). Some clones in this sample may be carry-over from other donors' samples. Sequencing was done on a sample of PBMCs. Here the CDR3 reads CASSLEGIYNEQFF. CDR3 DNA: TGTGCCAGCAGCTTAGAGGGTATCTACAATGAGCAGTTCTTC.